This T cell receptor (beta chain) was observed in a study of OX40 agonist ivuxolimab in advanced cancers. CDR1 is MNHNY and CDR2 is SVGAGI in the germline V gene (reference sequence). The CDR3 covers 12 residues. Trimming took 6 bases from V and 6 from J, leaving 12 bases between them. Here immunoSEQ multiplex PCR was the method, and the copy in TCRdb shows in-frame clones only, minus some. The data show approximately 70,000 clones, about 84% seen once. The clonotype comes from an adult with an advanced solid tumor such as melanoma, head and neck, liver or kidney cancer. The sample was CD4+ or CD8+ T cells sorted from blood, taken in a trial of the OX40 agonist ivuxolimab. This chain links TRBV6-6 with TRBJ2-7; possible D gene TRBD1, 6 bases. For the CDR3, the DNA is TGTGCCAGCAGCCGACAAGGGGGCGAGCAGTACTTC. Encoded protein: CASSRQGGEQYF.